This T cell receptor (beta chain) was found in a study of T cell responses to AZD1222 COVID-19 vaccine. TCRdb keeps only in-frame clones here, not all; method: immunoSEQ multiplex PCR. The table shows about 83,000 clones, with roughly 88% occurring only once. Germline V CDR1 and CDR2: LNHDA, SQIVND (reference sequence). This CDR3 is built from 13 residues. The J segment lost 6 bases and the V segment lost 7 bases, leaving 6 bases of the junction unmatched. The sequencing used peripheral blood, collected on day 0 of AZD1222 vaccination. The clonotype comes from an adult in good health. The chain links TRBV19 to TRBJ1-5; TRBD1 agrees at 7 bases. The CDR3 here is CASNQGGFQPQHF. For the CDR3, the DNA is TGTGCCAGTAACCAGGGGGGATTTCAGCCCCAGCATTTT.